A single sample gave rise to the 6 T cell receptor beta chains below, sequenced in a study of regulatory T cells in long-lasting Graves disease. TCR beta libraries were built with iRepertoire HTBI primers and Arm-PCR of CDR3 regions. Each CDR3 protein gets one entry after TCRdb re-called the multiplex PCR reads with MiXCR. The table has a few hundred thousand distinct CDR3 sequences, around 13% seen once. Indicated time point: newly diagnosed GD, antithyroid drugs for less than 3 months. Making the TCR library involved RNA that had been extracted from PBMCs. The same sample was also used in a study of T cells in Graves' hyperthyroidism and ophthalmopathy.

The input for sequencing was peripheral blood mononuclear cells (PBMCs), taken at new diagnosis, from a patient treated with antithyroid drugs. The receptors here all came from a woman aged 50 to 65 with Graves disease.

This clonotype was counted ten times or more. The CDR3 DNA is TGTGCCAGCACCCTCCCGGGACATCAAGAGACCCAGTACTTC. Protein: CASTLPGHQETQYF. This chain uses TRBV28 with TRBJ2-5; TRBD1 might be the D (6 bases). In germline, CDR1 is MDHEN, CDR2 SYDVKM. This CDR3 is 14 amino acids long. V was cut by 7 bases and J by 2 bases, with 14 bases left in between. The whole variable domain, remainder taken from reference TRBV28 and TRBJ2-5, is DVKVTQSSRYLVKRTGEKVFLECVQDMDHENMFWYRQDPGLGLRLIYFSYDVKMKEKGDIPEGYSVSREKKERFSLILESASTNQTSMYLCASTLPGHQETQYFGPGTRLLVL.

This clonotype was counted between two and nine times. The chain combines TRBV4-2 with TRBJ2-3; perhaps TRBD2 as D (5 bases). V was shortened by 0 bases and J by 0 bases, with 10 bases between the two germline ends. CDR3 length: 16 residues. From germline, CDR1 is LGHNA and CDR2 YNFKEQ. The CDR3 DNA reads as TGTGCCAGCAGCCAAGATCTGCGGACTAGCACAGATACGCAGTATTTT. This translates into CASSQDLRTSTDTQYF.

The CDR3 loop is CASSEPGQGAGELFF. The DNA for the CDR3 is TGTGCCAGCAGTGAACCCGGACAGGGGGCCGGGGAGCTGTTTTTT. The chain links TRBV6-2 or TRBV6-3 to TRBJ2-2; TRBD1 matches 10 bases. J gave up 6 bases and V 5 bases, and 6 bases lay outside the gene matches. The CDR3 totals 15 residues. Germline V gene lookup returns CDR1 MNHEY and CDR2 SVGEGT.

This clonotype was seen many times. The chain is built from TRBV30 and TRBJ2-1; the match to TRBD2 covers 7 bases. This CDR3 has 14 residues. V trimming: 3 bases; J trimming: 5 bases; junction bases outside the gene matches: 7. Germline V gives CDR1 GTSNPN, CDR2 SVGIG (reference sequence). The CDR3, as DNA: TGTGCCTGGAGGGACCCTAGCGGCCACAATGAGCAGTTCTTC. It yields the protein CAWRDPSGHNEQFF. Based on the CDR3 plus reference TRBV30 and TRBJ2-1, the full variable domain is SQTIHQWPATLVQPVGSPLSLECTVEGTSNPNLYWYRQAAGRGLQLLFYSVGIGQISSEVPQNLSASRPQDRQFILSSKKLLLSDSGFYLCAWRDPSGHNEQFFGPGTRLTVL.

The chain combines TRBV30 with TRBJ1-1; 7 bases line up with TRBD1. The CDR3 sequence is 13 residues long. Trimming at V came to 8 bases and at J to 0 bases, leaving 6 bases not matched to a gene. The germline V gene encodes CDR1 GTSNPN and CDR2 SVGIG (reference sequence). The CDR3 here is CARDRFLNTEAFF. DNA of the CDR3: TGTGCCCGGGACAGATTTTTGAACACTGAAGCTTTCTTT. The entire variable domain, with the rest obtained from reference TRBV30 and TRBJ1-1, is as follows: SQTIHQWPATLVQPVGSPLSLECTVEGTSNPNLYWYRQAAGRGLQLLFYSVGIGQISSEVPQNLSASRPQDRQFILSSKKLLLSDSGFYLCARDRFLNTEAFFGQGTRLTVV.

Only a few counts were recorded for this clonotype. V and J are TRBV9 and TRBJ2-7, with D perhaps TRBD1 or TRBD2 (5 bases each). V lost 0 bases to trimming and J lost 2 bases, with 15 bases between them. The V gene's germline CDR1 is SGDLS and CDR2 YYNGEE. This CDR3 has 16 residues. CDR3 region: CASSVAPGRTTYEQYF. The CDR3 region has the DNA TGTGCCAGCAGCGTAGCCCCGGGACGGACGACCTACGAGCAGTACTTC.